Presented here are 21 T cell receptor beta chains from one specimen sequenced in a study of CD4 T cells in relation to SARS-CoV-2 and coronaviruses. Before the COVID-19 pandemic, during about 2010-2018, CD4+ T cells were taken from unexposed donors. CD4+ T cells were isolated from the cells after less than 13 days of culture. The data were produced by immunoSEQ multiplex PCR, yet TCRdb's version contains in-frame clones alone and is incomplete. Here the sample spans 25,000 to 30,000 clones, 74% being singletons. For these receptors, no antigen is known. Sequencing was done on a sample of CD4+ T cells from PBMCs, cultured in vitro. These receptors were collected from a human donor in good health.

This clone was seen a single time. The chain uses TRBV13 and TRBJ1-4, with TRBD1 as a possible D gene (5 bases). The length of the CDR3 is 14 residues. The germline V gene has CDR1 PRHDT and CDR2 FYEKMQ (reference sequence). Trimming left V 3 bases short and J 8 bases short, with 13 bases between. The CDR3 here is CASSLGPLEEKLFF. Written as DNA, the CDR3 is TGTGCCAGCAGCTTGGGGCCCTTGGAAGAAAAACTGTTTTTT.

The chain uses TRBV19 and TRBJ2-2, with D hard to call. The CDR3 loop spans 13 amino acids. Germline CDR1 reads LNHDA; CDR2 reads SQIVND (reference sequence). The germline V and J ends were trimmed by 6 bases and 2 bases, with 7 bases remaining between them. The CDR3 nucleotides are TGTGCCAGTAGACAAATAAACACCGGGGAGCTGTTTTTT. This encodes CASRQINTGELFF. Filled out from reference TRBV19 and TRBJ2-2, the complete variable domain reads DGGITQSPKYLFRKEGQNVTLSCEQNLNHDAMYWYRQDPGQGLRLIYYSQIVNDFQKGDIAEGYSVSREKKESFPLTVTSAQKNPTAFYLCASRQINTGELFFGEGSRLTVL.

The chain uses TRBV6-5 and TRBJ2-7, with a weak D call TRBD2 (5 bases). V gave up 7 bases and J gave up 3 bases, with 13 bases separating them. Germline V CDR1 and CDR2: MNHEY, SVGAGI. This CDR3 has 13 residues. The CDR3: CASMRNEGYEQYF. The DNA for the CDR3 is TGTGCCAGCATGAGGAACGAGGGCTACGAGCAGTACTTC.

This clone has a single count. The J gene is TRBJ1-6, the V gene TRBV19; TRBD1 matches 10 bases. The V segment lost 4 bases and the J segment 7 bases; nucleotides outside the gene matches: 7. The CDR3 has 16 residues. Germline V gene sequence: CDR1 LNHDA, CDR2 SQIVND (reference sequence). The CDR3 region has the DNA TGTGCCAGTAGTACCGACAGGGGGCGAGGGAATTCACCCCTCCACTTT. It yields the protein CASSTDRGRGNSPLHF.

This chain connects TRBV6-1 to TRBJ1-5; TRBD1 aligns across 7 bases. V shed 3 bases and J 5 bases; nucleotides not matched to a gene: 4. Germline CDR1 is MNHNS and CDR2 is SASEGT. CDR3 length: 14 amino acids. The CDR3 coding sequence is TGTGCCAGCAGTGATACAGGGGCCTATCAGCCCCAGCATTTT. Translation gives CASSDTGAYQPQHF.

The CDR3 nucleotides are TGTGCCAGCAGCCCTTCGGGGGGCTACGAGCAGTACTTC. The encoded protein is CASSPSGGYEQYF. V is TRBV12-3 or TRBV12-4 and J is TRBJ2-7; 7 nucleotides agree with TRBD2. V dropped 6 bases and J dropped 3; count of bases not matched to a gene: 5. The CDR3 consists of 13 residues.

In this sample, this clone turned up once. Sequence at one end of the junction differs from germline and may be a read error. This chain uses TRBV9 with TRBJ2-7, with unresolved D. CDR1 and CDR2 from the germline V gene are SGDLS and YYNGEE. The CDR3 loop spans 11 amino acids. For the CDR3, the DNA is TGTGCCAGCAGCTGTCGACTGACTGCCGACTTC. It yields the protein CASSCRLTADF.

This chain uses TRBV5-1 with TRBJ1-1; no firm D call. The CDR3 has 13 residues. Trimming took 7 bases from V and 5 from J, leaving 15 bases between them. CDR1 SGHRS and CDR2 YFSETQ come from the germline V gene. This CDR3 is CASHLRGGTEAFF. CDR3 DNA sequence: TGCGCCAGCCACCTACGAGGAGGAACTGAAGCTTTCTTT.

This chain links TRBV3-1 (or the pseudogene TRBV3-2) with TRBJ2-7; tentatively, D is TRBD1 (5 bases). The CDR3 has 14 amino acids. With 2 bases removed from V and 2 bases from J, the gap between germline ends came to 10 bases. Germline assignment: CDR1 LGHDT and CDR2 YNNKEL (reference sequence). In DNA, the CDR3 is TGTGCCAGCAGCCAAAGCCCAGGGACCTACGAGCAGTACTTC. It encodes CASSQSPGTYEQYF.

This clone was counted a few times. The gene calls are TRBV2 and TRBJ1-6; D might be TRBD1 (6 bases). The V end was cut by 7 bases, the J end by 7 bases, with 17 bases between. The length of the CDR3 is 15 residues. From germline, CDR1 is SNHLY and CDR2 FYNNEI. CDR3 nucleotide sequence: TGTGCCAGCATGGAAAGAGGACAGACAAATTCACCCCTCCACTTT. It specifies CASMERGQTNSPLHF.

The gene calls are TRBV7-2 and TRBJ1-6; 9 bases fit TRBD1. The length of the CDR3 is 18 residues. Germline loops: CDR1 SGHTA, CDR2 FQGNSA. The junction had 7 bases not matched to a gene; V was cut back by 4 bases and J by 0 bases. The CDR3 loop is CASSSGTGRGSYNSPLHF. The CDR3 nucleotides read TGTGCCAGCAGCTCGGGGACAGGGAGAGGCTCCTATAATTCACCCCTCCACTTT.

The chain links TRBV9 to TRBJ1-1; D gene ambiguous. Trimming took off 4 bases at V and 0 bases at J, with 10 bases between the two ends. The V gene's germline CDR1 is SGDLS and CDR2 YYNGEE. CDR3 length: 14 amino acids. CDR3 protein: CASSSGPMNTEAFF. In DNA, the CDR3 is TGTGCCAGCAGCTCCGGGCCCATGAACACTGAAGCTTTCTTT. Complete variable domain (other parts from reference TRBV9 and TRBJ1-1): DSGVTQTPKHLITATGQRVTLRCSPRSGDLSVYWYQQSLDQGLQFLIQYYNGEERAKGNILERFSAQQFPDLHSELNLSSLELGDSALYFCASSSGPMNTEAFFGQGTRLTVV.

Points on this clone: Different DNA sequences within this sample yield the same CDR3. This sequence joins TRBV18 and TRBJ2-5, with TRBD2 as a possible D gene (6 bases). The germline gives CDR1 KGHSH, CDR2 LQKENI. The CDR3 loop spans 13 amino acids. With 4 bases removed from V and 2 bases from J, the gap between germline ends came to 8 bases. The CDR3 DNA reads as TGTGCCAGCTCACAGGGAGGTCAAGAGACCCAGTACTTC. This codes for CASSQGGQETQYF.

The CDR3: CASSEMDHLISELFF. The CDR3 DNA sequence: TGTGCCAGCAGTGAAATGGACCACCTGATATCTGAGCTGTTTTTT. This chain uses TRBV2 with TRBJ2-2, with D unclear. V was trimmed by 2 bases and J by 11 bases, leaving 18 bases between them. CDR3 length: 15 amino acids. Germline CDR1 reads SNHLY; CDR2 reads FYNNEI.

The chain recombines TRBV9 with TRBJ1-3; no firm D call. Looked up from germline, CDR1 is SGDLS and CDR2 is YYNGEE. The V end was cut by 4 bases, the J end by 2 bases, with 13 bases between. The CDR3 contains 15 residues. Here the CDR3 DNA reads TGTGCCAGCAGCCCTGGGGAGTTTGCTGGAAACACCATATATTTT. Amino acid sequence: CASSPGEFAGNTIYF. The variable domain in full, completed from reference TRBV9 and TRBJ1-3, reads DSGVTQTPKHLITATGQRVTLRCSPRSGDLSVYWYQQSLDQGLQFLIQYYNGEERAKGNILERFSAQQFPDLHSELNLSSLELGDSALYFCASSPGEFAGNTIYFGEGSWLTVV.

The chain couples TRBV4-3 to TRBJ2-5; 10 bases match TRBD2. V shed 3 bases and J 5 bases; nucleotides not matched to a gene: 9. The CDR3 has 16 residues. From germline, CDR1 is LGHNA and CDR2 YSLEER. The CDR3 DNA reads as TGCGCCAGCAGCCACTCAGCGGGGGGGGCCGGGGAGACCCAGTACTTC. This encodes CASSHSAGGAGETQYF.

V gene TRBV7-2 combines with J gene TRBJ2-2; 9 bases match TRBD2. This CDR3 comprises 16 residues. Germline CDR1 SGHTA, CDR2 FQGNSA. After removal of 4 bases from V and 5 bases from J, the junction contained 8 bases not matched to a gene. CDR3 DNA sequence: TGTGCCAGCAGCTCAGTACTAGCGGGTGGGACCGGGGAGCTGTTTTTT. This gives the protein CASSSVLAGGTGELFF.

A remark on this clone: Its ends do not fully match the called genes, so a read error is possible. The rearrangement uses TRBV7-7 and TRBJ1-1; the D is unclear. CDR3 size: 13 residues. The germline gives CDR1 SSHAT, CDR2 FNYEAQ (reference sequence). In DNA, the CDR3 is TGTGCTAGCAGCTTAGCCGATAACACTGAAGCTTTCTTT. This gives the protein CASSLADNTEAFF.

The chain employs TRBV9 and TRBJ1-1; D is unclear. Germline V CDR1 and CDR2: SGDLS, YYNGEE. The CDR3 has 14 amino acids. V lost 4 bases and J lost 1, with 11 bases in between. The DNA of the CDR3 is TGTGCCAGCAGCAAGAACCTGGCGAACACTGAAGCTTTCTTT. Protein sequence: CASSKNLANTEAFF.

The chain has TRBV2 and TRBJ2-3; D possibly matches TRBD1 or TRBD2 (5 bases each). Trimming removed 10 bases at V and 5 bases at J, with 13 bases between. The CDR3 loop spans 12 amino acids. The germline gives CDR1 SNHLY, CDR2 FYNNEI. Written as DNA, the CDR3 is TGTGCCACCGTGGGGGACGGAGATACGCAGTATTTT. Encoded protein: CATVGDGDTQYF.

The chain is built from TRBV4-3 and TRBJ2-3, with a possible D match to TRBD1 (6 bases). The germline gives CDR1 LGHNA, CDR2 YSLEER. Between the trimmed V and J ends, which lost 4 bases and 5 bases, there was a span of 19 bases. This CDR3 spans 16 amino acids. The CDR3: CASSLRMGAQGDTQYF. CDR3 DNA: TGCGCCAGCAGCCTCCGCATGGGGGCCCAGGGAGATACGCAGTATTTT.